This T cell receptor (beta chain) was observed in a study of blood T cell repertoires in COVID-19. Study information: T cells, B-cell-depleted T cells, or PBMCs provided the cDNA or gDNA that served as material.

V was trimmed by 3 bases and J by 3 bases, leaving 14 bases between them. The germline CDR1 and CDR2 sequences are LGHNA and YSLEER. The CDR3 length is 15 residues. Sequencing used immunoSEQ multiplex PCR; TCRdb keeps in-frame clones, though not all of them. The sample lists hundreds of thousands of clones, around 91% occurring once. Sample: peripheral blood. The chain joins TRBV4-3 to TRBJ2-5, with D possibly matching TRBD2 (7 bases). The sequence was collected from a woman aged 18 to 35 who had recovered from COVID-19. DNA of the CDR3: TGCGCCAGCAGCCACCTAGGGGGGGCCAAAGAGACCCAGTACTTC. This codes for CASSHLGGAKETQYF.